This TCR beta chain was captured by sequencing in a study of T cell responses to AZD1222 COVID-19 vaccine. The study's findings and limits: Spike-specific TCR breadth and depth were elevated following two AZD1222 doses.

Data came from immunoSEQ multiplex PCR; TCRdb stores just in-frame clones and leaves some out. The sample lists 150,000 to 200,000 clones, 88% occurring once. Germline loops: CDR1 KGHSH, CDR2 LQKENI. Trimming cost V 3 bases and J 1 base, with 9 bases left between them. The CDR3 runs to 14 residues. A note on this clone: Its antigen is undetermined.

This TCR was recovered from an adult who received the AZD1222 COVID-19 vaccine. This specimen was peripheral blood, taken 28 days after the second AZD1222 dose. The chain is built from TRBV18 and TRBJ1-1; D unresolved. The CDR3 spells CASSPGGRNTEAFF. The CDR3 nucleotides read TGTGCCAGCTCACCGGGCGGAAGGAACACTGAAGCTTTCTTT.